These 27 T cell receptor beta chains share one sample of origin, sequenced in a study of siplizumab effects on memory and regulatory T cells. Produced via immunoSEQ multiplex PCR; TCRdb's table is partial and in-frame only. The sample records some 97,000 clones, less than 95% being singletons. The specimen sequenced was Tregs sorted from blood. The receptors were sampled from a human donor in good health.

V usage is TRBV2 and J usage is TRBJ2-3; weak D call: TRBD2 (5 bases). Germline V gene lookup returns CDR1 SNHLY and CDR2 FYNNEI. Trimming took off 7 bases at V and 2 bases at J, with 13 bases between the two ends. The CDR3 consists of 14 residues. The DNA for the CDR3 is TGTGCCAGCATCGGAGGCGCACTCACAGATACGCAGTATTTT. This encodes CASIGGALTDTQYF. Together with reference TRBV2 and TRBJ2-3, the CDR3 gives the full variable domain: EPEVTQTPSHQVTQMGQEVILRCVPISNHLYFYWYRQILGQKVEFLVSFYNNEISEKSEIFDDQFSVERPDGSNFTLKIRSTKLEDSAMYFCASIGGALTDTQYFGPGTRLTVL.

The chain uses TRBV4-1 and TRBJ2-2, with 9 bases lining up with TRBD2. Unmatched junction bases numbered 5, after V lost 1 base and J lost 5 bases. The CDR3 has 16 residues. The germline CDR1 and CDR2 sequences are MGHRA and YSYEKL. The CDR3 loop is CASSQVSGRITGELFF. The CDR3 region has the DNA TGCGCCAGCAGCCAAGTTAGCGGGAGAATAACCGGGGAGCTGTTTTTT.

This sequence joins TRBV18 and TRBJ2-2; D call uncertain. This CDR3 comprises 13 residues. CDR1 KGHSH and CDR2 LQKENI come from the germline V gene. Trimming pared 1 base from V and 7 bases from J, leaving 7 bases between. Written as DNA, the CDR3 is TGTGCCAGCTCACCACAGGACCACGGGGAGCTGTTTTTT. The encoded protein is CASSPQDHGELFF.

The chain couples TRBV12-5 to TRBJ1-5; no reliable D call. Germline CDR1 LGHNT, CDR2 FRNRAP. The CDR3 contains 11 residues. Trimming pared 10 bases from V and 4 bases from J, leaving 8 bases between. CDR3 loop: CANKINQPQHF. The CDR3 DNA reads as TGTGCTAACAAAATAAATCAGCCCCAGCATTTT.

The V gene is TRBV30, the J gene TRBJ2-2; D is unclear. Germline CDR1 reads GTSNPN; CDR2 reads SVGIG (reference sequence). The CDR3 contains 12 residues. V lost 2 bases to trimming and J lost 2 bases, with 3 bases between them. As DNA, the CDR3 is TGTGCCTGGAGTCGTAACACCGGGGAGCTGTTTTTT. Its translation is CAWSRNTGELFF.

This clone has just one count. The genes are TRBV11-2 and TRBJ2-7; D unresolved. Trimming took off 1 base at V and 0 bases at J, with 10 bases between the two ends. The CDR3 has 15 residues. In germline, CDR1 is SGHAT, CDR2 FQNNGV. The chain's CDR3 is CASSLVVGSSYEQYF. CDR3 DNA sequence: TGTGCCAGCAGCTTAGTCGTGGGATCCTCCTACGAGCAGTACTTC.

The gene calls are TRBV18 and TRBJ2-1; D is perhaps TRBD2 (6 bases). Trimming left V 3 bases short and J 7 bases short, with 16 bases between. This CDR3 contains 15 residues. CDR1 is KGHSH, CDR2 LQKENI, per germline. The CDR3 DNA follows: TGTGCCAGCTCACCTCAACTAGCATCTAAGAATGAGCAGTTCTTC. Translation gives CASSPQLASKNEQFF. Full variable domain (rest looked up from reference TRBV18 and TRBJ2-1): NAGVMQNPRHLVRRRGQEARLRCSPMKGHSHVYWYRQLPEEGLKFMVYLQKENIIDESGMPKERFSAEFPKEGPSILRIQQVVRGDSAAYFCASSPQLASKNEQFFGPGTRLTVL.

DNA of the CDR3: TGTGCCAGCAGTTTGTCTCTACCGGGACAGTCTGGCTACACCTTC. Translated: CASSLSLPGQSGYTF. This chain joins TRBV6-5 and TRBJ1-2, with 7 bases fitting TRBD1. The CDR3 is made up of 15 amino acids. Germline V gene lookup returns CDR1 MNHEY and CDR2 SVGAGI. V shed 4 bases, J shed 7 bases, and the junction held 12 bases outside the gene matches.

This chain links TRBV2 with TRBJ2-2; D uncertain. The CDR3 totals 14 residues. V was clipped by 6 bases and J by 1 base, with 9 bases between them. Germline CDR1 reads SNHLY; CDR2 reads FYNNEI. The CDR3: CASRPYVNTGELFF. The CDR3 DNA sequence: TGTGCCAGCAGGCCTTATGTGAACACCGGGGAGCTGTTTTTT.

The chain carries TRBV11-2 and TRBJ2-1; D gene uncertain. The germline V and J ends were trimmed by 2 bases and 4 bases, with 3 bases remaining between them. The germline gives CDR1 SGHAT, CDR2 FQNNGV. This CDR3 is 12 amino acids long. CDR3 nucleotides: TGTGCCAGCAGCTTAAAGTACAATGAGCAGTTCTTC. Protein product: CASSLKYNEQFF.

The gene calls are TRBV27 and TRBJ1-1; possible D gene TRBD1, 6 bases. The CDR3 consists of 17 residues. The V gene lost 7 bases and the J gene lost 0 bases, with 21 bases spanning the gap. Germline CDR1 MNHEY, CDR2 SMNVEV (reference sequence). This CDR3 is CASTLWGTGPLNTEAFF. The CDR3, as DNA: TGTGCCAGCACCCTGTGGGGAACAGGGCCTTTGAACACTGAAGCTTTCTTT.

The genes are TRBV28 and TRBJ2-2; D is unresolved. Germline V gene sequence: CDR1 MDHEN, CDR2 SYDVKM. The germline V and J ends were trimmed by 3 bases and 6 bases, with 5 bases remaining between them. CDR3 length equals 12 residues. The CDR3 coding sequence is TGTGCCAGCAGTTTGTGGGCCGGGGAGCTGTTTTTT. Protein sequence: CASSLWAGELFF.

The V gene is TRBV9, the J gene TRBJ2-2; D gene uncertain. There are 15 residues in the CDR3. The V gene lost 4 bases and the J gene lost 0 bases, with 10 bases spanning the gap. Germline CDR1 reads SGDLS; CDR2 reads YYNGEE. The CDR3 coding sequence is TGTGCCAGCAGCACCGGACCGCCGAACACCGGGGAGCTGTTTTTT. It translates to CASSTGPPNTGELFF.

The J gene is TRBJ1-6, the V gene TRBV30; D perhaps matches TRBD1 (5 bases). Germline values: CDR1 GTSNPN, CDR2 SVGIG (reference sequence). Trimming took 6 bases from V and 13 from J, leaving 16 bases between them. This CDR3 comprises 12 residues. The DNA for the CDR3 is TGTGCCTGTCAATTCAGGGCTTCTCCCCTCCACTTT. Amino acids: CACQFRASPLHF.

The CDR3 protein is CASSVSADNRDTIYF. The CDR3 bases are TGTGCCAGCAGCGTCTCGGCGGATAATCGGGACACCATATATTTT. The chain joins TRBV9 to TRBJ1-3; D gene unclear. The CDR3 is 15 amino acids. Trimming left V 2 bases short and J 8 bases short, with 17 bases between. Germline CDR1 SGDLS, CDR2 YYNGEE.

This chain connects TRBV4-1 to TRBJ1-2; 10 nucleotides match TRBD1. Per germline, CDR1 MGHRA and CDR2 YSYEKL. Trimming cost V 0 bases and J 8 bases; bases outside gene matches: 18. This CDR3 region has 19 residues. The CDR3 bases are TGCGCCAGCAGCCAAGATCGAAGTGGGGACAGGGGAATCTATCGGGGCTACACCTTC. Protein sequence: CASSQDRSGDRGIYRGYTF.

The gene calls are TRBV5-1 and TRBJ2-1, with D uncertain. The germline V gene encodes CDR1 SGHRS and CDR2 YFSETQ. Trimming pared 0 bases from V and 10 bases from J, leaving 11 bases between. The length of the CDR3 is 13 residues. This chain's CDR3 is CASSLGWEYEQFF. CDR3 nucleotides: TGCGCCAGCAGCTTGGGGTGGGAATACGAGCAGTTCTTC.

CDR3 bases: TGTGCCAGCAGTATCGCAGTCTCGGACAGCTTTAGCACAGATACGCAGTATTTT. Residues: CASSIAVSDSFSTDTQYF. The gene calls are TRBV25-1 and TRBJ2-3, with a possible D match to TRBD1 (6 bases). This CDR3 has 18 residues. Germline CDR1 MGHDK, CDR2 SYGVNS. Trimming stripped 5 bases from V and 0 bases from J, with 21 bases between. The whole variable domain, remainder taken from reference TRBV25-1 and TRBJ2-3, is EADIYQTPRYLVIGTGKKITLECSQTMGHDKMYWYQQDPGMELHLIHYSYGVNSTEKGDLSSESTVSRIRTEHFPLTLESARPSHTSQYLCASSIAVSDSFSTDTQYFGPGTRLTVL.

Details on this clone: The limits of the CDR3 on the DNA are not certain, so only TCRdb's listed CDR3 is given. The V call is TRBV5-1, the J call TRBJ2-7; TRBD1, the table's D call, was not compared with the DNA. The CDR3 length equals 17 residues, ends included. Germline lookup yields CDR1 SGHRS and CDR2 YFSETQ. The CDR3 here is CASSLAVGMGALAAGYF.

The CDR3: CASSSGGYGYTF. Here the CDR3 DNA reads TGTGCCAGCAGCTCAGGGGGATATGGCTACACCTTC. J is TRBJ1-2 and V is TRBV11-1; 7 positions agree with TRBD1. The V gene's germline CDR1 is SGHAT and CDR2 FQDESV (reference sequence). This CDR3 has 12 residues. With V trimmed by 4 bases and J by 5 bases, 1 base remained unmatched.

The chain joins TRBV6-6 to TRBJ2-7; no clear D gene. V was trimmed by 0 bases and J by 6 bases, leaving 3 bases between them. Germline V gene lookup returns CDR1 MNHNY and CDR2 SVGAGI (reference sequence). The CDR3 loop spans 11 amino acids. The CDR3 loop is CASSYSGEQYF. CDR3 nucleotides: TGTGCCAGCAGTTACTCCGGCGAGCAGTACTTC.

The chain joins TRBV5-4 to TRBJ2-2; TRBD2 matches at 12 bases. The V gene end was trimmed by 4 bases and the J gene end by 7 bases; junction bases not matched to a gene: 8. Germline V gene data show CDR1 as SGHNT and CDR2 as YYREEE (reference sequence). The CDR3 runs to 16 residues. CDR3 nucleotide sequence: TGTGCCAGCAGCAAAGGACTAGCGGGATTACGCGGGGAGCTGTTTTTT. Translation gives CASSKGLAGLRGELFF.

The CDR3 sequence is CASSPSGLNQPQHF. DNA for the CDR3: TGTGCCAGCAGCCCCTCTGGACTTAATCAGCCCCAGCATTTT. The V call is TRBV4-2, the J call TRBJ1-5; D gene ambiguous. Germline-derived CDR1 and CDR2 are LGHNA and YNFKEQ. This CDR3 contains 14 residues. The ends were cut back, 4 bases at V and 4 bases at J, with 11 bases in the middle.

This chain links TRBV29-1 with TRBJ1-2, with D uncertain. The CDR3 has 10 amino acids. Looked up from germline, CDR1 is SQVTM and CDR2 is ANQGSEA. Trimming removed 4 bases from V and 8 bases from J, with 8 bases in between. The CDR3 here is CSVGTEGYTF. In DNA, the CDR3 is TGCAGCGTTGGCACTGAGGGCTACACCTTC.

This clone was picked up one time. This chain connects TRBV9 to TRBJ2-7; D may be TRBD1 (6 bases). CDR1 is SGDLS and CDR2 is YYNGEE in the germline V gene. The CDR3 loop spans 16 amino acids. Between the trimmed V and J ends, which lost 4 bases and 3 bases, there was a span of 20 bases. This CDR3 reads CASSSQRTVPIYEQYF. CDR3 DNA: TGTGCCAGCAGCTCACAAAGGACAGTACCAATCTACGAGCAGTACTTC.

The V gene is TRBV7-3, the J gene TRBJ2-4; D perhaps matches TRBD1 (5 bases). CDR3 length equals 14 residues. V shed 0 bases and J shed 10 bases, with 13 bases lying between them. Germline V gives CDR1 SGHTA, CDR2 FQGTGA. CDR3 region: CASSLTQGALIQYF. The DNA for the CDR3 is TGTGCCAGCAGCTTAACCCAGGGCGCGTTAATTCAGTACTTC.

V usage is TRBV9 and J usage is TRBJ2-5; 9 bases are shared with TRBD2. Germline loops: CDR1 SGDLS, CDR2 YYNGEE. This CDR3 contains 15 residues. Trimming took 3 bases from V and 1 from J; bases not matched to a gene: 4. The CDR3 bases are TGTGCCAGCAGCGCTCTAGCGGGGCTCCAAGAGACCCAGTACTTC. It encodes CASSALAGLQETQYF.